This T cell receptor beta chain emerged from a study of OX40 agonist ivuxolimab in advanced cancers. Regarding the study in general: Ivuxolimab was an agonistic, fully human IgG2 monoclonal antibody directed against OX40 (CD134), a costimulatory receptor. The dose-escalation cohort was roughly 80% male with a mean age of about 60 years, ranging from roughly 23 to 80. Among the 52 dose-escalation patients, approximately 20 had hepatocellular carcinoma, approximately 15 melanoma, 9 renal cell carcinoma and 9 head and neck cancer. Patients were allowed to have had prior anti-PD-1, anti-PD-L1 or anti-CTLA-4 therapy, and approximately 40% of the dose-escalation patients had been treated with checkpoint inhibitors. Intravenous ivuxolimab was administered to patients every 2 weeks at six dose levels: 0.01, 0.1, 0.3, 1.5, 3 and 10 mg/kg. The paper reports the monotherapy dose-escalation portion (N ≈ 50 patients) of the phase I ivuxolimab trial. The purpose of peripheral TCRbeta sequencing was to test whether ivuxolimab changed TCR sequence diversity and led to clonal T-cell expansion. Three dose-escalation patients achieved partial responses, one with hepatocellular carcinoma and two with cutaneous melanoma.

Concerning this clone itself: The clone's antigen remains unknown. No much larger clone is present one base from it, and per-base qualities are unavailable.

The paper as a whole reports these results and caveats: In the 0.1-3.0 mg/kg groups, partial responders were among the patients with the lowest normalized peripheral clonal expansion, particularly in CD8+ T cells. At doses of 0.1 to 3.0 mg/kg, clonal expansion of both CD4+ and CD8+ T cells in blood was seen between baseline and week 6. After ivuxolimab, expanded clones were on average more numerous among CD8+ T cells than among CD4+ T cells. Antigen specificity was not determined for the clonally expanded peripheral T cells. Low levels of normalized T-cell clonal expansion were also seen in some nonresponding patients.

V and J lose 4 bases and 7 bases, and a span of 14 bases separates them. CDR3 length: 14 amino acids, cysteine to phenylalanine. Just CDR3 DNA is preserved here, 42 bases in frame from base 1. CDR1 and CDR2, looked up from the germline V gene, are MDHEN and SYDVKM. Genomic DNA was extracted from sorted cells for sequencing of the TCRbeta CDR3 region. The immunoSEQ Assay was used to sequence the TCRbeta CDR3 regions. TCRdb limited this immuneACCESS table to in-frame rearrangements with V and J called. A share of clones is missing; checked studies link under half to unresolved V genes, and the rest is unexplained. The sample table shows 60,000 or so clones, and 87% are seen once. Clones ranked in the top ten supply around 16% of the sample. The trial excluded patients who had a history of autoimmune disease or were on systemic immunosuppression. Peripheral blood for TCR sequencing was collected from all dose cohorts at baseline, on cycle 4 day 1, and on cycle 7 day 1. The samples were drawn from a first-in-human, open-label, multicenter phase I dose-escalation trial of ivuxolimab. Adults with locally advanced or metastatic head and neck squamous cell, hepatocellular, melanoma or renal cell carcinoma were enrolled in the trial. Before TCR sequencing, CD4+ and CD8+ T cells were separately sorted from peripheral blood.

The sequence joins TRBV28 to TRBJ1-5; no confident D gene assignment can be made. The TCR comes from an adult with an advanced solid tumor such as melanoma, head and neck, liver or kidney cancer. The material was CD4+ or CD8+ T cells sorted from blood, obtained in a trial of the OX40 agonist ivuxolimab. The DNA sequence reads TGTGCCAGCAGTTCAAGAGGTTACTTCCAGCCCCAGCATTTT. The encoded protein is CASSSRGYFQPQHF.